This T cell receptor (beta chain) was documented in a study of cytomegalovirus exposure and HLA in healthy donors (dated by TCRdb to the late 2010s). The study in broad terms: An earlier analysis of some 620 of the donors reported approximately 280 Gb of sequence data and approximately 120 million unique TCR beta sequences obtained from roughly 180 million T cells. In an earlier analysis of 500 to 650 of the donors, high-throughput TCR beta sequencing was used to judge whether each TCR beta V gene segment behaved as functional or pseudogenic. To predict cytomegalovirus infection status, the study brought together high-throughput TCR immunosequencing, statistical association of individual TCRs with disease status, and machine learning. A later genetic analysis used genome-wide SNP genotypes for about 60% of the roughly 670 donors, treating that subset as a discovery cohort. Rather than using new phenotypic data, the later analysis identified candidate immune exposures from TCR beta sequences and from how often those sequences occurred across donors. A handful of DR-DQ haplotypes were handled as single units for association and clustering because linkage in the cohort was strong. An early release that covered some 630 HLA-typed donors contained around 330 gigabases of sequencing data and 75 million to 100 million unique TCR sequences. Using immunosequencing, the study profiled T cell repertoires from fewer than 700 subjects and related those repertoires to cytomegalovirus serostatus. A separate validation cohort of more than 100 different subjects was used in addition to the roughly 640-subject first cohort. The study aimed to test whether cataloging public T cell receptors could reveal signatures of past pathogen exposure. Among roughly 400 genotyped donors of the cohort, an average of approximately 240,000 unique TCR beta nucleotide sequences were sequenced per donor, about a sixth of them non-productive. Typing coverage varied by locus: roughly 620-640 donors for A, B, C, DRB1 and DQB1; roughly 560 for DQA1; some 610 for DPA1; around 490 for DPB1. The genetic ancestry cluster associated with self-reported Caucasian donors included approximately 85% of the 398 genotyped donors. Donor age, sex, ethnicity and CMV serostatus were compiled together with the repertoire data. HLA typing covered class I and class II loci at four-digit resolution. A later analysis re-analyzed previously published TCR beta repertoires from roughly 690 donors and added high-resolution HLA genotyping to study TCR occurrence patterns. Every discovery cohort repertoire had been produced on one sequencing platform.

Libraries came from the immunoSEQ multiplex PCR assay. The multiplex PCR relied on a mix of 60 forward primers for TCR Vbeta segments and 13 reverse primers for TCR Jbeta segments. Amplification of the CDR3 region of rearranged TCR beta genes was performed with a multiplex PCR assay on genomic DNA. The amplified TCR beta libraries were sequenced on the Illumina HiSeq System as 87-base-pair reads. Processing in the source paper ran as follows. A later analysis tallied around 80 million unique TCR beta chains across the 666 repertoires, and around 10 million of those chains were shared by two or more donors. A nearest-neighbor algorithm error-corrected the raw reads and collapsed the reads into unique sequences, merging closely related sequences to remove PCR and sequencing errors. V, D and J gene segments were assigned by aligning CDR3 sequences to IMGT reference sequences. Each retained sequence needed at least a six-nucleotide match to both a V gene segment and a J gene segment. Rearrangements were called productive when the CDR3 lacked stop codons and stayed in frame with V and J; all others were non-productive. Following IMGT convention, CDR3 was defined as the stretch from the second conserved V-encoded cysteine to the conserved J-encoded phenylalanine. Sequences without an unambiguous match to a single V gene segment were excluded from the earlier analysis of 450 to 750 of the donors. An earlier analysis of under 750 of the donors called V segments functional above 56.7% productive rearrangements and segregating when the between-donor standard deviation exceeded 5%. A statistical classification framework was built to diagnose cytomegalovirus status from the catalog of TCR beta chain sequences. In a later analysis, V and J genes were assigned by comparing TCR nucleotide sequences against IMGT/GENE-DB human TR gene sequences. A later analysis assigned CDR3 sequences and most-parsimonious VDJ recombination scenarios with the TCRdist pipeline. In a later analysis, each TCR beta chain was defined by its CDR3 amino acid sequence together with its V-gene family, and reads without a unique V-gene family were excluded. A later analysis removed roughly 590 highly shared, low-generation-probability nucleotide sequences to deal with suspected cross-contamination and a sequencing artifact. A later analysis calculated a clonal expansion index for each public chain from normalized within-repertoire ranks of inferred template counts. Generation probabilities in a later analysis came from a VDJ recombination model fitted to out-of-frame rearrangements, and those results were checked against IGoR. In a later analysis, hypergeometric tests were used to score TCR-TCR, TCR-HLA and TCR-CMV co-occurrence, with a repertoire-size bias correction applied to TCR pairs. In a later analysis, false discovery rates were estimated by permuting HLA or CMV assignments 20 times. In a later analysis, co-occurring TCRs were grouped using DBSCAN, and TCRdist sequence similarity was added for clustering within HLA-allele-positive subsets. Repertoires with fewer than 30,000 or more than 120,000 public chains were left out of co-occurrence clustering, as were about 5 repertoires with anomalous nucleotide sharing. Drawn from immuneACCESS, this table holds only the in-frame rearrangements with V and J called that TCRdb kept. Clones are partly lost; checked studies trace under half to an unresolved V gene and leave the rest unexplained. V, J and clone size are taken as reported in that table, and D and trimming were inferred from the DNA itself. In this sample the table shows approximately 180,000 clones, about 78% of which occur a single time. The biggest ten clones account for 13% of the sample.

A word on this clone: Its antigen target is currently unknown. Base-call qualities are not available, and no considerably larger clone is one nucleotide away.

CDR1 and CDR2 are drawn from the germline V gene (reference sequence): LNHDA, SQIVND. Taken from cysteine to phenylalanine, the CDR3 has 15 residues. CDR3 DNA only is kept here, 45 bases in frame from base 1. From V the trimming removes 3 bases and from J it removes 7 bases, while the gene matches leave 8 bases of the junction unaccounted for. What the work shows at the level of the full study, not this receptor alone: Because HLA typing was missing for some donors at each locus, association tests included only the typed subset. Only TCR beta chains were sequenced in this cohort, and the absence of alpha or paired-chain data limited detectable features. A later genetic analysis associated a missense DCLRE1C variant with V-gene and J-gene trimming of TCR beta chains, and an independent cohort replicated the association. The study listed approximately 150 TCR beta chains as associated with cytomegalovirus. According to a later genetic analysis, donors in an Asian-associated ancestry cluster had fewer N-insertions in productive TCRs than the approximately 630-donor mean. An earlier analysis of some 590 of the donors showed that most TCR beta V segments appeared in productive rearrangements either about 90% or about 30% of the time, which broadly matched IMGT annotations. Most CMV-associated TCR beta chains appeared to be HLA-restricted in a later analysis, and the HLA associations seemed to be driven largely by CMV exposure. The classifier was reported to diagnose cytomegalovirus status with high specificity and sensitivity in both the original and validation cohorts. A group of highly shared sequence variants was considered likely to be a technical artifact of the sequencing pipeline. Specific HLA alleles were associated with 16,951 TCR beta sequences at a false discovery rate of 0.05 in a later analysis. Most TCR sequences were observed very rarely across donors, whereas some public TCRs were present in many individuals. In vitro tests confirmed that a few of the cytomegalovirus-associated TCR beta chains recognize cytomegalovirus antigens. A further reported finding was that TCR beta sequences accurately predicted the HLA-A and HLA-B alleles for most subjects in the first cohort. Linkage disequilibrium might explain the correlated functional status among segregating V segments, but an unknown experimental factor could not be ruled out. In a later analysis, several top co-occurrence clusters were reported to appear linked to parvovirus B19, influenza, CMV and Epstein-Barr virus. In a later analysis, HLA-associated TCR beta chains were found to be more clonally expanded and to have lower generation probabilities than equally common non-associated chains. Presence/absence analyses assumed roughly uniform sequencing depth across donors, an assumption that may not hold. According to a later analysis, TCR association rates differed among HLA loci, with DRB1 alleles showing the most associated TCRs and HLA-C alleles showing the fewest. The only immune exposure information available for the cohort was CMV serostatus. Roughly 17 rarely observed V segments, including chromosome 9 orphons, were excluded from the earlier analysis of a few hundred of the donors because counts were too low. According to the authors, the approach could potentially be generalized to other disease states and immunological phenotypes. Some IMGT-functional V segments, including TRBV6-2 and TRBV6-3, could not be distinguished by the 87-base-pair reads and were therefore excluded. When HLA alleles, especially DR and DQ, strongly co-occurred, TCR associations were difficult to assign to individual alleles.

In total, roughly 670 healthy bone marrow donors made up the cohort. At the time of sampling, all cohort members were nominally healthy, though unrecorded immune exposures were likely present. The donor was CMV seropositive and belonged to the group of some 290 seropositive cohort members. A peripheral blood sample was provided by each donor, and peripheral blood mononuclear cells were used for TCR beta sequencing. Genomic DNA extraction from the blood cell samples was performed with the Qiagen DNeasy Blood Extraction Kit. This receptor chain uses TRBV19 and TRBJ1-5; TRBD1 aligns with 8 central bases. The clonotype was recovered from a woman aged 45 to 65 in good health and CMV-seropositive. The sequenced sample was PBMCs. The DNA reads TGTGCCAGTAGTATGGACAGGGAGGGTGGCCAGCCCCAGCATTTT. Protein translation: CASSMDREGGQPQHF.